This TCR beta chain was documented in a study of blood T cell repertoires in COVID-19. Study summary: COVID-19 samples collected from the United States, Italy and Spain covered acute and convalescent phases. From T cells, B-cell-depleted T cells, or PBMCs came the material, which was cDNA or gDNA.

The V end lost 3 bases, the J end lost 2 bases, and 5 bases lay between the germline ends. CDR3 size: 12 residues. Germline assignment: CDR1 MNHEY and CDR2 SMNVEV (reference sequence). Original data processing: Amplification of reference gene primers provided the estimated nucleated cell counts. Using immunoSEQ multiplex PCR, the repertoire was profiled, and TCRdb retains in-frame clones only, with some absent. The V and J calls and clone size were taken over from that table, and D and trimming were inferred from the DNA. The sample lists about 220,000 clones, roughly 84% occurring once. This receptor was obtained from a woman in her sixties who had recovered from COVID-19. Sequenced input: peripheral blood. The chain uses TRBV27 and TRBJ2-7; D call uncertain. CDR3 sequence: CASSFPTYEQYF. As DNA, the CDR3 is TGTGCCAGCAGTTTTCCTACCTACGAGCAGTACTTC.